This TCR beta chain was sequenced during a study of blood T cells in healthy people across ages. CDR3 size: 12 residues. Germline CDR1 is SGHNT and CDR2 is YENEEA. The use of a sample-barcoded 5' primer and a J-beta primer mix characterized a second PCR of about 7 to 12 cycles. TCRdb reprocessed the 5' RACE reads with MiXCR, giving one entry per CDR3 protein. The sample consists of some 920,000 distinct CDR3 sequences, roughly 51% of them appearing once. A remark on this clonotype: The junction does not match germline at one end; this may be a read error.

This clonotype was sampled from a woman aged 60-75 years in good health. The sequencing input was blood. The rearrangement uses TRBV11-3 and TRBJ2-5; 7 nucleotides agree with TRBD1. The closer fit of TRBJ2-7 to the DNA end suggests the J call may be wrong. CDR3 DNA sequence: TGTGCCTGCAGCTTGACAGGGAACGAGCAGTACTTC. It codes for CACSLTGNEQYF.